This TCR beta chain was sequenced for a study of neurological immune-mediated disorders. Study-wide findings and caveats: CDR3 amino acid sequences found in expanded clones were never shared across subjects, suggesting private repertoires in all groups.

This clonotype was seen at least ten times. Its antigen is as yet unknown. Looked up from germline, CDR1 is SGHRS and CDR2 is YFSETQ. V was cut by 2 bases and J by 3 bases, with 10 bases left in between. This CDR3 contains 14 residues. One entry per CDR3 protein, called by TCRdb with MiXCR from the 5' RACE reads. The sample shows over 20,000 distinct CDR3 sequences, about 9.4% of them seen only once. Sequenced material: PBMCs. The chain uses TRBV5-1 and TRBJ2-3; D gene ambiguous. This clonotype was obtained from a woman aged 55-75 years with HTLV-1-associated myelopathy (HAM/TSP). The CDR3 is CASSFGVVTDTQYF. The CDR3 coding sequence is TGCGCCAGCAGCTTTGGTGTTGTTACAGATACGCAGTATTTT.